This T cell receptor beta chain was identified during a study of T cells in Graves' hyperthyroidism and ophthalmopathy. Newly diagnosed hyperthyroidism patients aged 18 to 65 years had disease lasting under 2 months. Patients were excluded because of uncontrolled infection, other autoimmune disease, pregnancy or lactation. In germline, CDR1 is MGHRA, CDR2 YSYEKL. With 3 bases clipped from V and 5 bases from J, the junction kept 6 bases outside the gene matches. This CDR3 is built from 14 residues. Amplified TCR beta CDR3 regions derived from RNA transcripts. The primer set for the first-round RT-PCR of the TCR CDR3 was HTBI. MiXCR was run by TCRdb on the multiplex PCR reads, yielding one entry per CDR3 protein. The repertoire holds roughly 800,000 distinct CDR3 sequences, with roughly 40% as singletons.

V and J are TRBV4-1 and TRBJ1-1; 7 nucleotides match TRBD1. Sequencing used blood. The source is a man in his late teens or twenties with Graves' hyperthyroidism. The CDR3 loop reads CASSQNRGGTEAFF. The CDR3 DNA reads as TGCGCCAGCAGCCAGAACAGGGGCGGGACTGAAGCTTTCTTT.